The text below deals with one T cell receptor beta chain. What it binds is not known. V lost 3 bases, J lost 1 base, and 13 bases lay in between. The length of the CDR3 is 15 residues. Germline values: CDR1 SGDLS, CDR2 YYNGEE. TCR beta CDR3 regions were amplified from RNA. The HTBI primer set served for first-round RT-PCR of the TCR CDR3. Via MiXCR, TCRdb re-called the multiplex PCR reads, giving one row per CDR3 protein. The table lists 550,000 to 700,000 distinct CDR3 sequences, around 42% of them singletons. The entry originates in a study of T cells in Graves' hyperthyroidism and ophthalmopathy. Study-level points and caveats: Most clonotypes expanded in the thyroid (above 0.001) were also present in blood.

The sample was peripheral blood or thyroid tissue (not recorded which). The receptor comes from an adult woman with Graves' disease, either hyperthyroidism or ophthalmopathy (not recorded which). The genes are TRBV9 and TRBJ1-1, with no clear D. CDR3 region: CASSGSLTGNTEAFF. In DNA form, the CDR3 reads TGTGCCAGCAGCGGATCCCTTACGGGGAACACTGAAGCTTTCTTT.